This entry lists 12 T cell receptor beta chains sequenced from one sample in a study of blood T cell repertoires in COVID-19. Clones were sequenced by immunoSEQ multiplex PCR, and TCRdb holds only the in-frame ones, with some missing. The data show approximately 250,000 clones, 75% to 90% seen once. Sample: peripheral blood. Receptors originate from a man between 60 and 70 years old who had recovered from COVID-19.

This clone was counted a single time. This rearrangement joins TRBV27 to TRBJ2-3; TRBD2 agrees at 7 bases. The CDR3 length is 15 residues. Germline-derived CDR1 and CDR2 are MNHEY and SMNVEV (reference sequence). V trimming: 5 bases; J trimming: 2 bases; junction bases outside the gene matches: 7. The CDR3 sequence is CASSPREGSTDTQYF. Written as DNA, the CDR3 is TGTGCCAGCAGTCCCAGGGAGGGGTCCACAGATACGCAGTATTTT.

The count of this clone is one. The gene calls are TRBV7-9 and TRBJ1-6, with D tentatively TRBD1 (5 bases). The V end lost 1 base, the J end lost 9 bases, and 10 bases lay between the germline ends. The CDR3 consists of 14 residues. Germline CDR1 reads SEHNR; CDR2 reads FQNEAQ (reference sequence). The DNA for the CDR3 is TGTGCCAGCAGCTTAGAAGGGGATGGTTCACCCCTCCACTTT. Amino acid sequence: CASSLEGDGSPLHF.

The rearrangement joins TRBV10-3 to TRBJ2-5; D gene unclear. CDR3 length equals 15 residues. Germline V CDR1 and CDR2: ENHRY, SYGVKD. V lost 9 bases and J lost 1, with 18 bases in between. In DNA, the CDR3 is TGTGCCATATCCGACGTCGGCACGGGCCAAGAGACCCAGTACTTC. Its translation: CAISDVGTGQETQYF.

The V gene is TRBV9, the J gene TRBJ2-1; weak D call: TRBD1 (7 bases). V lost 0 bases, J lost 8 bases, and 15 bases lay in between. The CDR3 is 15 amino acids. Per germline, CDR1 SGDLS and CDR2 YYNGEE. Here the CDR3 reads CASSVGGTARDEQFF. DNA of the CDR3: TGTGCCAGCAGCGTAGGCGGGACAGCTCGGGATGAGCAGTTCTTC.

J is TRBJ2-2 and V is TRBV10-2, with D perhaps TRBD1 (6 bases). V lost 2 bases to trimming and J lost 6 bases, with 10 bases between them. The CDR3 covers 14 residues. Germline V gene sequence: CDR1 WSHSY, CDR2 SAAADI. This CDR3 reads CASSENRVPGELFF. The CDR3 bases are TGCGCCAGCAGTGAGAACAGGGTTCCCGGGGAGCTGTTTTTT.

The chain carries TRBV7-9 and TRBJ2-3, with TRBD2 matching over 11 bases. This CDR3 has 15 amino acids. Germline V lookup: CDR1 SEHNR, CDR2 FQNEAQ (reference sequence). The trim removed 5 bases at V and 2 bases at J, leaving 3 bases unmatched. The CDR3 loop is CASSVTSGTTDTQYF. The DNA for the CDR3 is TGTGCCAGCAGCGTGACTAGCGGGACCACAGATACGCAGTATTTT.

Written as DNA, the CDR3 is TGTGCCAGCAGCGTCAGGGTCAGTAGGGAGCTGTTTTTT. Protein: CASSVRVSRELFF. The chain combines TRBV6-5 with TRBJ2-2; maybe TRBD1 (5 bases). V shed 6 bases and J shed 9 bases, with 14 bases lying between them. Germline CDR1 reads MNHEY; CDR2 reads SVGAGI. This CDR3 spans 13 amino acids.

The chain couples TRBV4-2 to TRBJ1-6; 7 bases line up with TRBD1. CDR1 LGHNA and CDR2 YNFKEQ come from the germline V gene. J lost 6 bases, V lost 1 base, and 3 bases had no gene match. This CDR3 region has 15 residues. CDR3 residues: CASSQGTGLNSPLHF. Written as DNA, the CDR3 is TGTGCCAGCAGCCAAGGGACAGGTCTTAATTCACCCCTCCACTTT.

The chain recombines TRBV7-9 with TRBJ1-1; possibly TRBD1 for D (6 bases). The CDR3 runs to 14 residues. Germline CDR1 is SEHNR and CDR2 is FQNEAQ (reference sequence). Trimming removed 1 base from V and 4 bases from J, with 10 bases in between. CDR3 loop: CASSLVQGSTEAFF. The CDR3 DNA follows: TGTGCCAGCAGCTTAGTACAGGGTAGCACTGAAGCTTTCTTT.

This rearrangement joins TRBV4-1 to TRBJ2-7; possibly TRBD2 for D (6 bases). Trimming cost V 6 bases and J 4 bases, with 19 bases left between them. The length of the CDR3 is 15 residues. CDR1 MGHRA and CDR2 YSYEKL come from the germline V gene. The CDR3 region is CASRPMSVGGYEQYF. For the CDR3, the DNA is TGCGCCAGCAGGCCAATGTCAGTGGGGGGTTACGAGCAGTACTTC.

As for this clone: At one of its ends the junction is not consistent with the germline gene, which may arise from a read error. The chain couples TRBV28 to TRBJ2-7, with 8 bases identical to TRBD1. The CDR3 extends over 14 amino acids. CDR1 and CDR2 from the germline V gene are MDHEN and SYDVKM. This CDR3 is CASSLSGGSHEQYF. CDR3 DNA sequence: TGTGCCAGCAGTTTATCAGGGGGCTCCCACGAGCAGTACTTC.

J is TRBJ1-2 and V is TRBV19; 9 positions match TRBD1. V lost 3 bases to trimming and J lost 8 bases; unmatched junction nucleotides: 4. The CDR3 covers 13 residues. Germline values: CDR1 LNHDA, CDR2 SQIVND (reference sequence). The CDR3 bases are TGTGCCAGTAGTATGAGGACAGGGGACGGCTACACCTTC. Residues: CASSMRTGDGYTF.